This T cell receptor beta chain was captured in a study of blood T cell repertoires in COVID-19. Study details: The origin of the acute and convalescent COVID-19 samples was the United States, Italy and Spain. From T cells, B-cell-depleted T cells, or PBMCs came the material, which was cDNA or gDNA.

In the original analysis: For nucleated cells, counts were estimated from reference gene primer amplification. Here immunoSEQ multiplex PCR was the method, and the copy in TCRdb shows in-frame clones only, minus some. V and J calls and clone size are as listed in that table; D and trimming were resolved from the DNA. In the table there are some 5,900 clones, around 85% of which are singletons. The TCR sequence derives from a human donor in a cohort sampled during active COVID-19. The sequencing input was peripheral blood.

CDR3 nucleotides: TGTGCCAGCAGCTTCTTAACAGGGCCGGGCAATGAGCAGTTCTTC. As protein: CASSFLTGPGNEQFF. The rearrangement joins TRBV5-5 to TRBJ2-1; tentative D call: TRBD1 (6 bases). This CDR3 is built from 15 residues. CDR1 is SGHKS and CDR2 is YYEKEE in the germline V gene (reference sequence). With 2 bases removed from V and 6 bases from J, the gap between germline ends came to 15 bases.